This T cell receptor (beta chain) is from a study of blood T cell repertoires in COVID-19. Per the original methods: For nucleated cells, counts were estimated from reference gene primer amplification. Profiled with immunoSEQ multiplex PCR; TCRdb holds only in-frame clones, not every one. V and J calls and clone size are those listed in that table; D and trimming were worked out from the DNA. The sample has roughly 180,000 clones; roughly 87% are singletons. This CDR3 is 16 amino acids long. Germline V lookup: CDR1 SGHVS, CDR2 FQNEAQ. Trimming cost V 5 bases and J 4 bases; bases outside gene matches: 10. Donors were grouped by their self-reported clinical history.

The TCR originated in a man aged 50 to 59 who had recovered from COVID-19. The chain links TRBV7-8 to TRBJ1-5, with 8 bases fitting TRBD1. Sequenced input: PBMCs or T cells enriched from blood (not recorded which). In nucleotides, the CDR3 is TGTGCCAGCAGCCTCGCGTTAGGACAGGGAAATCAGCCCCAGCATTTT. Protein sequence: CASSLALGQGNQPQHF.